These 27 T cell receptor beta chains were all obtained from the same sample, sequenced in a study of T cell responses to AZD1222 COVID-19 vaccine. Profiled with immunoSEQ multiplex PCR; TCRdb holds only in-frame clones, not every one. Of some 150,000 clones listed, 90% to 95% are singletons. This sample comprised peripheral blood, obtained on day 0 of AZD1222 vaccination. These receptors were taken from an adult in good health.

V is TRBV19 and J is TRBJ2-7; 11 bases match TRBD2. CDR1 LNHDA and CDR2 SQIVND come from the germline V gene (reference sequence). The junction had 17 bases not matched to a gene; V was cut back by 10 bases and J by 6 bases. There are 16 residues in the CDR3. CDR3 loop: CATSQEPSSGRTEQYF. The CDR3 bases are TGTGCCACTTCACAGGAGCCTTCTAGCGGGAGGACCGAGCAGTACTTC.

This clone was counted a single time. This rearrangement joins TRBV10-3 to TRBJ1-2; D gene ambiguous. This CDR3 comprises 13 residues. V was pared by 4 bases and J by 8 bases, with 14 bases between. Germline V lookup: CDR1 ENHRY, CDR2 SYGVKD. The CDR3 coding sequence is TGTGCCATCAGTGGGTTTGGGTTACAGGGCTACACCTTC. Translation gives CAISGFGLQGYTF.

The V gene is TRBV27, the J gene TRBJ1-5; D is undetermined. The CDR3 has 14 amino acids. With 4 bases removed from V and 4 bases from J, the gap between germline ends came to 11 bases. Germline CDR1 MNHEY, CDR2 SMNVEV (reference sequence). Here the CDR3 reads CASSSPERNQPQHF. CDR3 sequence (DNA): TGTGCCAGCAGTTCCCCAGAAAGGAATCAGCCCCAGCATTTT.

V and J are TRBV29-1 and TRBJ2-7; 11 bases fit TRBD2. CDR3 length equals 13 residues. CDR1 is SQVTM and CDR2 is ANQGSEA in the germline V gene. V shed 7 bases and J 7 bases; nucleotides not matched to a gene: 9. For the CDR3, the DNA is TGCAGCGGCTCCCTAGCGGGAGGTCGTGAGCAGTACTTC. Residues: CSGSLAGGREQYF.

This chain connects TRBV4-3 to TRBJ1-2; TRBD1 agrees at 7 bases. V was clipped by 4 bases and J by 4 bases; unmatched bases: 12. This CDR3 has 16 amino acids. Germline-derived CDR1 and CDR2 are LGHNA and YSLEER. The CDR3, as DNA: TGCGCCAGCAGCCTCAAGCAGGGGACAGCCTCCTATGGCTACACCTTC. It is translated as CASSLKQGTASYGYTF.

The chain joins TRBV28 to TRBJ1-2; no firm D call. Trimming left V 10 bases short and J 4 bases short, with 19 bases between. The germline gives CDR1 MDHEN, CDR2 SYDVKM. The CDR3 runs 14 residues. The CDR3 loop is CATPRRAGTYGYTF. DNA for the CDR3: TGTGCCACCCCTCGTCGAGCGGGAACCTATGGCTACACCTTC.

CDR3 coding DNA: TGTGCCAGTAGTATATGGGGCGACTATGGCTACACCTTC. Translated: CASSIWGDYGYTF. The J gene is TRBJ1-2, the V gene TRBV19, with D possibly matching TRBD1 (5 bases). The length of the CDR3 is 13 residues. Germline CDR1 is LNHDA and CDR2 is SQIVND (reference sequence). Trimming cost V 2 bases and J 3 bases, with 7 bases left between them.

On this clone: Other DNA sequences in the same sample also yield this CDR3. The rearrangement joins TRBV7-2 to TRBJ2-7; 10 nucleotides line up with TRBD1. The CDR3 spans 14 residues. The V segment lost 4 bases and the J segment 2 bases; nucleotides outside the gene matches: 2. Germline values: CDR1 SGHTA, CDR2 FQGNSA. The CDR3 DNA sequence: TGTGCCAGCAGCTCCGGGACAGGGGCCTACGAGCAGTACTTC. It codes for CASSSGTGAYEQYF. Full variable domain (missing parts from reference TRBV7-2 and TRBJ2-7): GAGVSQSPSNKVTEKGKDVELRCDPISGHTALYWYRQSLGQGLEFLIYFQGNSAPDKSGLPSDRFSAERTGGSVSTLTIQRTQQEDSAVYLCASSSGTGAYEQYFGPGTRLTVT.

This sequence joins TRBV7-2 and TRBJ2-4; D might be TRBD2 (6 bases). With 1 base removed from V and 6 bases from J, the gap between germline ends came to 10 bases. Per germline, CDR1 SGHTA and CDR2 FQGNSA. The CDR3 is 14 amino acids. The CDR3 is CASSLGPAGNIQYF. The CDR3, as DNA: TGTGCCAGCAGCTTAGGTCCAGCGGGAAACATTCAGTACTTC.

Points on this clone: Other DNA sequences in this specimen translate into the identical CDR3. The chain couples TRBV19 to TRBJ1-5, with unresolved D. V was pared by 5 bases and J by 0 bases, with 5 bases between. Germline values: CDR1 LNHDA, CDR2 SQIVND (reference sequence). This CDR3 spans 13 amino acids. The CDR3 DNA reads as TGTGCCAGTAGTCCTTATAGCAATCAGCCCCAGCATTTT. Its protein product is CASSPYSNQPQHF. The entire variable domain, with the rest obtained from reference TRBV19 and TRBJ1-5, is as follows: DGGITQSPKYLFRKEGQNVTLSCEQNLNHDAMYWYRQDPGQGLRLIYYSQIVNDFQKGDIAEGYSVSREKKESFPLTVTSAQKNPTAFYLCASSPYSNQPQHFGDGTRLSIL.

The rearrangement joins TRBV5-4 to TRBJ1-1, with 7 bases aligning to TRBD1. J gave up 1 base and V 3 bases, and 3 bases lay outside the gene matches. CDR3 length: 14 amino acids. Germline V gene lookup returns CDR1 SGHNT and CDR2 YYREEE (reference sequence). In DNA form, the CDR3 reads TGTGCCAGCAGCTCGGACAGGTGGAACACTGAAGCTTTCTTT. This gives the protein CASSSDRWNTEAFF.

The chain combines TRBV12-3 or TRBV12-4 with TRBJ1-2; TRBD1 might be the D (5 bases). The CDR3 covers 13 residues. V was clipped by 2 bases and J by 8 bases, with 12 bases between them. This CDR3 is CASSLSGAWGYTF. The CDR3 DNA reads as TGTGCCAGCAGTTTAAGTGGGGCTTGGGGCTACACCTTC.

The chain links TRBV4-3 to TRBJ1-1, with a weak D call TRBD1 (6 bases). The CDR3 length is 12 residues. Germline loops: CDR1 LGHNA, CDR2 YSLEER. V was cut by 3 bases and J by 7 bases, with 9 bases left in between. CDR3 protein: CASSQGGGEAFF. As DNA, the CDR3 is TGCGCCAGCAGCCAGGGGGGCGGTGAAGCTTTCTTT.

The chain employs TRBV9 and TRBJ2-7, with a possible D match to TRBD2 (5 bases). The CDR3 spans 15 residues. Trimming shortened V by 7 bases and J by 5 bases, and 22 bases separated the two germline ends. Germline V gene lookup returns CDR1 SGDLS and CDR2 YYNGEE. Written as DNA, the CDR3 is TGTGCCAGCGGTCCTGGACTCAGTCAGGCCCACGAGCAGTACTTC. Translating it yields CASGPGLSQAHEQYF.

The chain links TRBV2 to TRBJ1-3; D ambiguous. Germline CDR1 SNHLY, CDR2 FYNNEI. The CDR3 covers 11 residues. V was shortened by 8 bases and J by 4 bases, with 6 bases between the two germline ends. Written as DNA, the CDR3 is TGTGCCAGCCGCCGGGGAAACACCATATATTTT. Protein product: CASRRGNTIYF.

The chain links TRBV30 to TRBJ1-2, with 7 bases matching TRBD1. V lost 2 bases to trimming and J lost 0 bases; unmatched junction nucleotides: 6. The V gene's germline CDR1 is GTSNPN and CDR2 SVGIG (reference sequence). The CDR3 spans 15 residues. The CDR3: CAWSFRDRANYGYTF. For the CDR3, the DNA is TGTGCCTGGAGTTTCCGGGACAGAGCTAACTATGGCTACACCTTC.

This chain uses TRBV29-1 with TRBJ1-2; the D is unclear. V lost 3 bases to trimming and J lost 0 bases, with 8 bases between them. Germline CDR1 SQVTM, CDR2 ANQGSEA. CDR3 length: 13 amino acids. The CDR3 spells CSVEHRANYGYTF. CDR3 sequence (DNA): TGCAGCGTTGAGCACAGAGCTAACTATGGCTACACCTTC.

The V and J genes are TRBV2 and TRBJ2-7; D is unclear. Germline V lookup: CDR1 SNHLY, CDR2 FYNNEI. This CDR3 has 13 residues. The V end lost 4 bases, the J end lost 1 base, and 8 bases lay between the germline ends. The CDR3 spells CASSGQVSYEQYF. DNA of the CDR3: TGTGCCAGCAGTGGGCAGGTGTCCTACGAGCAGTACTTC.

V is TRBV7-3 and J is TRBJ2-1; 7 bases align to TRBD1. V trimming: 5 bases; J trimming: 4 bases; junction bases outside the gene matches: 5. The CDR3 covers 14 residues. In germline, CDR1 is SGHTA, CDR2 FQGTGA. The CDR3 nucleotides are TGTGCCAGCAGCCCCCGGACAGGTTACAATGAGCAGTTCTTC. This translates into CASSPRTGYNEQFF. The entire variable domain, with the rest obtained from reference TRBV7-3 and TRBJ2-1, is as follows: GAGVSQTPSNKVTEKGKYVELRCDPISGHTALYWYRQSLGQGPEFLIYFQGTGAADDSGLPNDRFFAVRPEGSVSTLKIQRTERGDSAVYLCASSPRTGYNEQFFGPGTRLTVL.

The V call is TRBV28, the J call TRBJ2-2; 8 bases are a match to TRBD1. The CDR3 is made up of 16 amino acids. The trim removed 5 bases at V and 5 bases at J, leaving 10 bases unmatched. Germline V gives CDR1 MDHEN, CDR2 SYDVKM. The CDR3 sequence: CASSIQDRVRTGELFF. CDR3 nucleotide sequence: TGTGCCAGCAGTATCCAGGACAGGGTGCGGACCGGGGAGCTGTTTTTT.

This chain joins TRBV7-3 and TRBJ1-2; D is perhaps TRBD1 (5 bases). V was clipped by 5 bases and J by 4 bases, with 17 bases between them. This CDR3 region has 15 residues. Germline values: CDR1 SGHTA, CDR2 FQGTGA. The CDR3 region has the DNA TGTGCCAGCAGCCCAGGTGGGGGTAACGGCTATGGCTACACCTTC. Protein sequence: CASSPGGGNGYGYTF.

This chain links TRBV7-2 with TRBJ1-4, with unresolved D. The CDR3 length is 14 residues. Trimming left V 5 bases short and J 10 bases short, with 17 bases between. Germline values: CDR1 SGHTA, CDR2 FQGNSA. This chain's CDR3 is CASSARADGAKLFF. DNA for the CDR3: TGTGCCAGCAGCGCGCGGGCGGATGGTGCAAAACTGTTTTTT.

The CDR3 is CASSVEGEQFF. In DNA, the CDR3 is TGTGCCAGCAGCGTAGAGGGAGAGCAGTTCTTC. The chain couples TRBV9 to TRBJ2-1, with unresolved D. Germline lookup yields CDR1 SGDLS and CDR2 YYNGEE. Trimming stripped 0 bases from V and 10 bases from J, with 5 bases between. CDR3 length equals 11 residues.

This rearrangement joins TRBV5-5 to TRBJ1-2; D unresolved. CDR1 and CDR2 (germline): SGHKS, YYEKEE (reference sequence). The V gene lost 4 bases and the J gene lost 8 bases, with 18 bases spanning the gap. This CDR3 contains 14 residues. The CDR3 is CASSPLAGPGGYTF. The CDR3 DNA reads TGTGCCAGCAGCCCGCTGGCAGGCCCGGGGGGCTACACCTTC.

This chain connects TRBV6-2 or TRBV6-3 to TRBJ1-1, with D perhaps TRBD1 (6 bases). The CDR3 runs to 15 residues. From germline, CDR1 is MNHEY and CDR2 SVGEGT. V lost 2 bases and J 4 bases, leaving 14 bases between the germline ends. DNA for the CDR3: TGTGCCAGCAGTTACATTGGGGGCCAAGTCACTGAAGCTTTCTTT. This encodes CASSYIGGQVTEAFF.

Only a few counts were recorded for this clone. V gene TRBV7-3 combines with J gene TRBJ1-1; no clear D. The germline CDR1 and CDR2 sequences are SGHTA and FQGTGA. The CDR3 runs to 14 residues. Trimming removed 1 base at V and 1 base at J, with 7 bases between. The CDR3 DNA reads TGTGCCAGCAGCTTAAATAGCAGGAACACTGAAGCTTTCTTT. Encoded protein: CASSLNSRNTEAFF.

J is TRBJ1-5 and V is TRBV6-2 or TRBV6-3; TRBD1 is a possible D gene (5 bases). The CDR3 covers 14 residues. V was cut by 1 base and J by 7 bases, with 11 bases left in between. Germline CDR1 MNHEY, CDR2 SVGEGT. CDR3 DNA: TGTGCCAGCAGTTACTTTGGGGGAGGACAGCCCCAGCATTTT. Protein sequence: CASSYFGGGQPQHF.